These T cell receptor beta chains were read from a single sample in a study of shared clonotypes between healthy human individuals. The protocol was immunoSEQ multiplex PCR, while the TCRdb copy is restricted to in-frame clones and leaves out a portion. The profile shows around 200,000 clones, approximately 62% of them singletons. The sequencing sample was made of memory CD4+ T cells sorted from blood. The receptors were gathered from a man aged 30 to 39 in good health. Both conserved end residues are part of each CDR3.

TRBV11-2	TRBJ1-1	CASSSIRGGQAFF
TRBV19	TRBJ1-1	CARESDRLNTEAFF
TRBV27	TRBJ1-2	CASSYRAGSGYTF
TRBV7-9	TRBJ2-7	CASSLGGNFYEQYF
TRBV2	TRBJ2-3	CASRSRAGSTDTQYF
TRBV28	TRBJ1-1	CASFTGAPSGTEAFF
TRBV7-6	TRBJ2-5	CASSIRTGGGGETQYF
TRBV5-1	TRBJ2-5	CASSLWEAGGTSGHQETQYF
TRBV29-1	TRBJ1-2	CSVLDRDGYTF
TRBV6-4	TRBJ2-3	CASSGTNTDTQYF
TRBV28	TRBJ2-5	CASSLAIISQETQYF
TRBV28	TRBJ2-5	CASIERRAGVRYF
TRBV5-1	TRBJ1-2	CASSYRTGALGGYTF
TRBV14	TRBJ1-4	CASSPLTFNEKLFF
TRBV7-7	TRBJ1-1	CASSYHGQGRTEAFF
TRBV6-1	TRBJ1-2	CASSIRDYGYTF
TRBV4-1	TRBJ2-7	CASSQDPGARVYEQYF
TRBV6-5	TRBJ2-7	CASSYRDGNEQYF
TRBV5-1	TRBJ2-1	CASSLYPYNEQFF
TRBV28	TRBJ1-4	CASSPPGQGEKLFF
TRBV27	TRBJ2-2	CASRTYRVNTGELFF
TRBV14	TRBJ1-4	CASNPEDEKLFF
TRBV7-2	TRBJ2-5	CASSLEAEVTQYF
TRBV6-1	TRBJ2-7	CASSERTSTYEQYF
TRBV4-1	TRBJ1-4	CASSQEGRAGDEKLFF
TRBV11-2	TRBJ2-7	CASSRDSVYEQYF
TRBV6-1	TRBJ1-1	CASSGRDRGNTEAFF
TRBV21-1	TRBJ2-7	CASSTWTGDYEQYF
TRBV9	TRBJ2-7	CASSRLAGGYEQYF
TRBV2	TRBJ2-1	CASWDRGGNEQFF
TRBV29-1	TRBJ1-2	CSVGTDRGSSGYTF
TRBV7-7	TRBJ2-3	CASSLGLPSTDTQYF
TRBV19	TRBJ2-5	CASNSWGGQETQYF
TRBV30	TRBJ2-1	CAWKQLRGGTNNEQFF
TRBV15	TRBJ1-4	CATSLGGGVGRKLFF
TRBV6-5	TRBJ1-5	CASSLMRGQPQHF
TRBV5-1	TRBJ1-2	CASSLTNLRRNYGYTF
TRBV9	TRBJ2-5	CASSRQGDLRETQYF
TRBV6-5	TRBJ2-7	CASSPTGNEQYF
TRBV25-1	TRBJ1-2	CASRRSANYGYTF
TRBV6-1	TRBJ1-5	CASSARVHQPQHF
TRBV7-9	TRBJ2-5	CASSSQTSQETQYF
TRBV2	TRBJ1-5	CASRGGEQPQHF
TRBV27	TRBJ1-5	CASSFAGGSAQPQHF
TRBV7-6	TRBJ1-2	CASSPGHLKGYTF
TRBV2	TRBJ2-1	CASAGSWSYNEQFF
TRBV2	TRBJ2-7	CASSDGTSGMQYF
TRBV5-6	TRBJ2-5	CASSSHRTGGETQYF
TRBV14	TRBJ2-7	CASSQVRGHEQYF
TRBV19	TRBJ1-5	CASSTLLTALHQPQHF
TRBV28	TRBJ2-7	CASSFTLVGSEQYF
TRBV27	TRBJ2-4	CASSLSVGQGKNIQYF
TRBV4-3	TRBJ2-1	CASTLGNFNHEQFF